This T cell receptor beta chain is drawn from a study of cytomegalovirus exposure and HLA in healthy donors. The CDR3 is 13 residues long. Germline CDR1 reads SGHDT; CDR2 reads YYEEEE. V shed 4 bases and J shed 5 bases, with 13 bases lying between them. Notes on the study in general: TCR beta V- and J-gene trimming was later associated with a missense DCLRE1C variant. Sequencing artifact likely explains a cluster of highly shared sequence variants. As immune exposure information, only CMV serostatus was available.

On this clone itself: Its antigen remains unidentified.

The primer mix had 60 Vbeta and 13 Jbeta primers. Sequencing used immunoSEQ multiplex PCR; TCRdb keeps in-frame clones, though not all of them. This repertoire includes some 110,000 clones. Sequencing was done on a sample of PBMCs. The chain joins TRBV5-6 to TRBJ2-7, with D tentatively TRBD1 (6 bases). The TCR sequence derives from a man aged 35-49 years in good health and CMV-seropositive. The CDR3: CASSPSAGDEQYF. CDR3 DNA sequence: TGTGCCAGCAGCCCCTCGGCAGGGGACGAGCAGTACTTC.